Below, 20 T cell receptor beta chains from the same sample are listed, as sequenced in a study of graft-versus-host responses after intestinal transplantation. For these TCRs, the target antigens are not known. Sequenced by immunoSEQ multiplex PCR; TCRdb stores in-frame clones only, minus some. The sample contains more than 65,000 clones, approximately 87% of which appear only once. This specimen was unstimulated CD4+ T cells sorted from spleen or lymph node cells, taken before transplant. These receptors were taken from a human donor who was the organ donor for an intestinal transplant.

The chain combines TRBV10-3 with TRBJ1-1; the D gene is possibly TRBD1 (6 bases). The CDR3 runs to 12 residues. Germline V lookup: CDR1 ENHRY, CDR2 SYGVKD. V lost 5 bases, J lost 7 bases, and 11 bases lay in between. CDR3 protein: CAISPGDLEAFF. CDR3 DNA sequence: TGTGCCATCAGTCCAGGGGACCTTGAAGCTTTCTTT.

About this clone: A junction boundary mismatches the germline segment, possibly from a read error. This chain connects TRBV7-7 to TRBJ2-5; 8 nucleotides align to TRBD2. Germline-derived CDR1 and CDR2 are SSHAT and FNYEAQ (reference sequence). The CDR3 runs to 15 residues. The CDR3 nucleotides are TGTGCTAGCAGCAGCTTAGCGGGGAAACAAGAGACCCAGTACTTC. This encodes CASSSLAGKQETQYF.

There are a few counts of this clone. The chain uses TRBV19 and TRBJ1-6, with 11 bases that match TRBD1. This CDR3 spans 16 amino acids. V dropped 3 bases and J dropped 7; count of bases not matched to a gene: 5. In germline, CDR1 is LNHDA, CDR2 SQIVND (reference sequence). The CDR3 nucleotides are TGTGCCAGTAGTATTGGACAGGGGGCAGGCAATTCACCCCTCCACTTT. Encoded protein: CASSIGQGAGNSPLHF. Supplemented by reference TRBV19 and TRBJ1-6, the full variable domain reads DGGITQSPKYLFRKEGQNVTLSCEQNLNHDAMYWYRQDPGQGLRLIYYSQIVNDFQKGDIAEGYSVSREKKESFPLTVTSAQKNPTAFYLCASSIGQGAGNSPLHFGNGTRLTVT.

The V and J genes are TRBV28 and TRBJ1-4; D is perhaps TRBD1 (5 bases). The V gene lost 3 bases and the J gene lost 8 bases, with 16 bases spanning the gap. The CDR3 loop spans 15 amino acids. Germline V CDR1 and CDR2: MDHEN, SYDVKM. The CDR3 reads CASSLGGVRGEKLFF. CDR3 sequence (DNA): TGTGCCAGCAGTTTGGGAGGGGTGCGGGGGGAAAAACTGTTTTTT.

The J gene is TRBJ2-2, the V gene TRBV4-2; 14 nucleotides match TRBD2. Germline V gene data show CDR1 as LGHNA and CDR2 as YNFKEQ. V shed 1 base, J shed 5 bases, and the junction held 6 bases outside the gene matches. The CDR3 sequence is 18 residues long. The CDR3 here is CASSQVRLAGGRTGELFF. Here the CDR3 DNA reads TGTGCCAGCAGCCAAGTTCGACTAGCGGGGGGGCGAACCGGGGAGCTGTTTTTT.

This clone appeared a few times. The chain is built from TRBV7-9 and TRBJ1-3; D uncertain. The ends were cut back, 5 bases at V and 8 bases at J, with 7 bases in the middle. Germline V gives CDR1 SEHNR, CDR2 FQNEAQ (reference sequence). This CDR3 spans 11 amino acids. CDR3 protein: CASSGEDTIYF. The CDR3, as DNA: TGTGCCAGCAGCGGGGAGGACACCATATATTTT.

The chain recombines TRBV7-3 with TRBJ2-1; tentative D call: TRBD2 (6 bases). Trimming left V 4 bases short and J 4 bases short, with 8 bases between. The length of the CDR3 is 13 residues. Germline assignment: CDR1 SGHTA and CDR2 FQGTGA. CDR3 nucleotide sequence: TGTGCCAGCAGCTCGACTAGGTACAATGAGCAGTTCTTC. It encodes CASSSTRYNEQFF.

The chain links TRBV6-1 to TRBJ2-5; 10 nucleotides agree with TRBD2. This CDR3 is 17 amino acids long. Per the germline V gene, CDR1 is MNHNS and CDR2 is SASEGT. V shed 2 bases, J shed 1 base, and the junction held 7 bases outside the gene matches. The CDR3 loop reads CASSELSLAGVQETQYF. The CDR3 coding sequence is TGTGCCAGCAGTGAATTGAGTCTAGCGGGGGTCCAAGAGACCCAGTACTTC.

The chain couples TRBV30 to TRBJ1-1; weak D call: TRBD1 (6 bases). With 4 bases removed from V and 7 bases from J, the gap between germline ends came to 13 bases. Germline V lookup: CDR1 GTSNPN, CDR2 SVGIG (reference sequence). The CDR3 loop spans 12 amino acids. The CDR3 nucleotides are TGTGCCTGGAATTTAGGGGGAAATGAAGCTTTCTTT. Translated, it gives CAWNLGGNEAFF.

V usage is TRBV4-1 and J usage is TRBJ1-1; 7 nucleotides align to TRBD1. The CDR3 is 14 residues long. J gave up 3 bases and V 4 bases, and 5 bases lay outside the gene matches. From germline, CDR1 is MGHRA and CDR2 YSYEKL. CDR3 sequence: CASSRQGVDTEAFF. For the CDR3, the DNA is TGCGCCAGCAGCCGACAGGGCGTGGACACTGAAGCTTTCTTT.

This chain joins TRBV18 and TRBJ2-3; D might be TRBD2 (5 bases). This CDR3 has 16 residues. Germline CDR1 is KGHSH and CDR2 is LQKENI. V dropped 3 bases and J dropped 1 base, with 14 bases sitting between them. CDR3 protein: CASSPISGSGTDTQYF. Written as DNA, the CDR3 is TGTGCCAGCTCACCTATTAGTGGGAGTGGCACAGATACGCAGTATTTT.

This clone has just one count. V and J are TRBV25-1 and TRBJ1-2; maybe TRBD1 (5 bases). This CDR3 spans 14 amino acids. CDR1 and CDR2 (germline): MGHDK, SYGVNS. With 3 bases removed from V and 7 bases from J, the gap between germline ends came to 15 bases. The DNA of the CDR3 is TGTGCCAGCAGTGATCCTAGACAGCGCTCTGGCTACACCTTC. This translates into CASSDPRQRSGYTF.

V gene TRBV2 combines with J gene TRBJ2-2; TRBD2 aligns across 7 bases. This CDR3 has 15 residues. V trimming: 2 bases; J trimming: 5 bases; junction bases outside the gene matches: 5. In germline, CDR1 is SNHLY, CDR2 FYNNEI. CDR3 sequence reads: CASSERGGGTGELFF. The CDR3 DNA is TGTGCCAGCAGTGAACGTGGGGGGGGGACCGGGGAGCTGTTTTTT. Together with reference TRBV2 and TRBJ2-2, the CDR3 gives the full variable domain: EPEVTQTPSHQVTQMGQEVILRCVPISNHLYFYWYRQILGQKVEFLVSFYNNEISEKSEIFDDQFSVERPDGSNFTLKIRSTKLEDSAMYFCASSERGGGTGELFFGEGSRLTVL.

The chain has TRBV28 and TRBJ1-5; D possibly corresponds to TRBD1 (5 bases). Germline CDR1 and CDR2: MDHEN and SYDVKM. This CDR3 region has 14 residues. Trimming cost V 4 bases and J 3 bases, with 10 bases left between them. The CDR3 spells CASSYRGSNQPQHF. Written as DNA, the CDR3 is TGTGCCAGCAGTTATCGGGGGTCCAATCAGCCCCAGCATTTT.

This rearrangement joins TRBV5-1 to TRBJ2-2, with 7 bases that match TRBD1. This CDR3 has 15 residues. Losses at the gene ends were 0 bases for V and 3 bases for J; bases not matched to a gene: 2. Germline lookup yields CDR1 SGHRS and CDR2 YFSETQ. CDR3 sequence: CASSLGQGDTGELFF. For the CDR3, the DNA is TGCGCCAGCAGCTTGGGGCAGGGGGACACCGGGGAGCTGTTTTTT.

This clone came up once. The J gene is TRBJ2-1, the V gene TRBV5-4; TRBD2 aligns across 16 bases. Germline CDR1 SGHNT, CDR2 YYREEE (reference sequence). J lost 8 bases, V lost 4 bases, and 6 bases had no gene match. This CDR3 is built from 16 residues. The DNA for the CDR3 is TGTGCCAGCAGCGGGACTAGCGGGGGGGCGGTCTATGAGCAGTTCTTC. Residues: CASSGTSGGAVYEQFF. Combining the CDR3 with reference TRBV5-4 and TRBJ2-1 gives the whole variable domain ETGVTQSPTHLIKTRGQQVTLRCSSQSGHNTVSWYQQALGQGPQFIFQYYREEENGRGNFPPRFSGLQFPNYSSELNVNALELDDSALYLCASSGTSGGAVYEQFFGPGTRLTVL.

The rearrangement joins TRBV18 to TRBJ1-6; D is perhaps TRBD1 (5 bases). The CDR3 totals 16 residues. Per the germline V gene, CDR1 is KGHSH and CDR2 is LQKENI. V shed 1 base and J shed 0 bases, with 7 bases lying between them. The CDR3 region is CASSPRQSSYNSPLHF. For the CDR3, the DNA is TGTGCCAGCTCACCACGACAGAGCTCCTATAATTCACCCCTCCACTTT.

The chain recombines TRBV2 with TRBJ2-2; 15 bases are a match to TRBD2. The CDR3 covers 20 residues. Germline assignment: CDR1 SNHLY and CDR2 FYNNEI. V lost 0 bases, J lost 5 bases, and 10 bases stayed unmatched. Here the CDR3 DNA reads TGTGCCAGCAGTGAAGCGGGGGGACTAGCGGGGGGTCGGATAACCGGGGAGCTGTTTTTT. It encodes CASSEAGGLAGGRITGELFF.

The table lists this clone with a few counts. This rearrangement joins TRBV19 to TRBJ2-1; weak D call: TRBD2 (6 bases). The CDR3 extends over 16 amino acids. Trimming took 4 bases from V and 0 from J, leaving 13 bases between them. Germline CDR1 and CDR2: LNHDA and SQIVND (reference sequence). CDR3 sequence: CASSKEAGYSYNEQFF. In DNA form, the CDR3 reads TGTGCCAGTAGTAAAGAAGCGGGTTACTCCTACAATGAGCAGTTCTTC.

This chain links TRBV20-1 with TRBJ2-1; D gene ambiguous. Between the trimmed V and J ends, which lost 6 bases and 8 bases, there was a span of 8 bases. The CDR3 extends over 10 amino acids. Germline assignment: CDR1 DFQATT and CDR2 SNEGSKA (reference sequence). CDR3 bases: TGCAGTGCAAAGCCCCATGAGCAGTTCTTC. It translates to CSAKPHEQFF.